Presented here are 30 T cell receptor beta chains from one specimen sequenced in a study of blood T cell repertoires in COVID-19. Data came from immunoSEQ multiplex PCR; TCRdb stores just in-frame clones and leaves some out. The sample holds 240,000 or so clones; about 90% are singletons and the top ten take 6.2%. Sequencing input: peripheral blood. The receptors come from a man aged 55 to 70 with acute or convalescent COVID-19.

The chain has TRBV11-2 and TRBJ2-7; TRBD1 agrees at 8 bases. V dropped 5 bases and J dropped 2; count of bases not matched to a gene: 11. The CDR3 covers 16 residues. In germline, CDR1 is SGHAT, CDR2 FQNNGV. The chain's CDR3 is CASSAPGQALPYEQYF. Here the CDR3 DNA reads TGTGCCAGCAGCGCCCCGGGACAGGCATTGCCCTACGAGCAGTACTTC.

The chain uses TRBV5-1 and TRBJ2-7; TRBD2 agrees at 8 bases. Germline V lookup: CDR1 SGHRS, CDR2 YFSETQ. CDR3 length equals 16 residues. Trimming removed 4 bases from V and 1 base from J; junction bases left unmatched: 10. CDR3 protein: CASSPNEQRGSYEQYF. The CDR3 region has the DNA TGCGCCAGCAGCCCGAACGAGCAGCGGGGGTCCTACGAGCAGTACTTC.

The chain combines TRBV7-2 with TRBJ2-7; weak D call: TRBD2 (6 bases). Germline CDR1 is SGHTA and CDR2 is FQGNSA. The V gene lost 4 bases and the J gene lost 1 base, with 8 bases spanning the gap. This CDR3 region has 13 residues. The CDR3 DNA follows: TGTGCCAGCAGCTACCGGGGGTCCTACGAGCAGTACTTC. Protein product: CASSYRGSYEQYF.

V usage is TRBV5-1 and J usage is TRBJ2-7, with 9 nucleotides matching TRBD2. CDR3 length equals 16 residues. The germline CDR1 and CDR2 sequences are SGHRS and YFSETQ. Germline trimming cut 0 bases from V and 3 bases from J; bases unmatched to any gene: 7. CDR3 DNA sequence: TGCGCCAGCAGCTTGGATGTGACTAGCGGATACTACGAGCAGTACTTC. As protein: CASSLDVTSGYYEQYF.

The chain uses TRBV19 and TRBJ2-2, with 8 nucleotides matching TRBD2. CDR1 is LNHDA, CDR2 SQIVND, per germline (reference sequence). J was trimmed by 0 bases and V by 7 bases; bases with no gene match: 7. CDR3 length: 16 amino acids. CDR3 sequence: CASKNTSGANTGELFF. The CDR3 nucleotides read TGTGCCAGTAAAAACACTAGCGGCGCGAACACCGGGGAGCTGTTTTTT. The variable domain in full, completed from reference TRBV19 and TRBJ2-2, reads DGGITQSPKYLFRKEGQNVTLSCEQNLNHDAMYWYRQDPGQGLRLIYYSQIVNDFQKGDIAEGYSVSREKKESFPLTVTSAQKNPTAFYLCASKNTSGANTGELFFGEGSRLTVL.

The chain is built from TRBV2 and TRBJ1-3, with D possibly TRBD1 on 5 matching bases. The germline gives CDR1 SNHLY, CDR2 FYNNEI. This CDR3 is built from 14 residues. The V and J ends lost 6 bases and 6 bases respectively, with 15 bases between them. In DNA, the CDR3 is TGTGCCAGCAGCGGGGGAGGTCTTGAAAACACCATATATTTT. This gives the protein CASSGGGLENTIYF. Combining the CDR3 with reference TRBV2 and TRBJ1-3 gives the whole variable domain EPEVTQTPSHQVTQMGQEVILRCVPISNHLYFYWYRQILGQKVEFLVSFYNNEISEKSEIFDDQFSVERPDGSNFTLKIRSTKLEDSAMYFCASSGGGLENTIYFGEGSWLTVV.

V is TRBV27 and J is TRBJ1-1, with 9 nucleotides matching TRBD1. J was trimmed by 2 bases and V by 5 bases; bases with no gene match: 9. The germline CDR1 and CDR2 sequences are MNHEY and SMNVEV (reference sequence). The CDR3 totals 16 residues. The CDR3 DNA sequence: TGTGCCAGCAGTCCCCGACAGGGGGTGAGAAACACTGAAGCTTTCTTT. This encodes CASSPRQGVRNTEAFF.

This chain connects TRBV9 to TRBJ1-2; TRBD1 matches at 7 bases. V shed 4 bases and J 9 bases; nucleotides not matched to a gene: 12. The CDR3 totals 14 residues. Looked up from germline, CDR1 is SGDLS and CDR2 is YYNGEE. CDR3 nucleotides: TGTGCCAGCAGCAAATCCGGGACAGCTTTCAGCTACACCTTC. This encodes CASSKSGTAFSYTF.

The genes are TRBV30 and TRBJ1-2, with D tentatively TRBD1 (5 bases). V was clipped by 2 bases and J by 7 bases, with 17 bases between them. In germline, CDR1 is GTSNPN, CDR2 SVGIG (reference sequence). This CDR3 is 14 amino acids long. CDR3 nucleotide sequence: TGTGCCTGGAGTACACTCCGGGGGGTGGGTGGCTACACCTTC. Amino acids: CAWSTLRGVGGYTF.

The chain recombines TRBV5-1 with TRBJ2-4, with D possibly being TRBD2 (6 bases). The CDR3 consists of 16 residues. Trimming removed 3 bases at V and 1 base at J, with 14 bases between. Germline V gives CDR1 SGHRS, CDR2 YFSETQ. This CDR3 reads CASSWDSRGAKNIQYF. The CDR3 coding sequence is TGCGCCAGCAGCTGGGACTCCCGTGGGGCCAAAAACATTCAGTACTTC.

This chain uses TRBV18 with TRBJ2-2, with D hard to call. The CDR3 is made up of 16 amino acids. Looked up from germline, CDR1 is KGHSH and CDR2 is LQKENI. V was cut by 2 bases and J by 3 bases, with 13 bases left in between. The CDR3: CASSPTARLDTGELFF. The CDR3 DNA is TGTGCCAGCTCACCAACTGCGCGTCTAGACACCGGGGAGCTGTTTTTT. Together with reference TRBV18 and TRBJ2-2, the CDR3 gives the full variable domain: NAGVMQNPRHLVRRRGQEARLRCSPMKGHSHVYWYRQLPEEGLKFMVYLQKENIIDESGMPKERFSAEFPKEGPSILRIQQVVRGDSAAYFCASSPTARLDTGELFFGEGSRLTVL.

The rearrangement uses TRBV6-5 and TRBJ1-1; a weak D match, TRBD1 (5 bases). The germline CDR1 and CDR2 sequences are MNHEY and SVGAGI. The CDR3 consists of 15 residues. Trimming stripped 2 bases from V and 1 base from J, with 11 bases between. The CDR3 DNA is TGTGCCAGCAGTTACGGGATCACAGGGAACACTGAAGCTTTCTTT. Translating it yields CASSYGITGNTEAFF.

CDR3 residues: CASRVAPDRASTPNYGYTF. CDR3 in DNA: TGCGCCAGCAGAGTAGCGCCCGACAGGGCTTCCACCCCTAACTATGGCTACACCTTC. V is TRBV4-1 and J is TRBJ1-2, with TRBD1 identical over 7 bases. The germline CDR1 and CDR2 sequences are MGHRA and YSYEKL. The CDR3 runs 19 residues. V dropped 6 bases and J dropped 0; count of bases not matched to a gene: 19.

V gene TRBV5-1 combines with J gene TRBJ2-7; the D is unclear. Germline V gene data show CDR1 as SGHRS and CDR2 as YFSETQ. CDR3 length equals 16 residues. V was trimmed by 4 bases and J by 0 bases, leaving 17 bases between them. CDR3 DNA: TGCGCCAGCAGCCTGAGAGCCCTTCCTAGCTCCTACGAGCAGTACTTC. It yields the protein CASSLRALPSSYEQYF.

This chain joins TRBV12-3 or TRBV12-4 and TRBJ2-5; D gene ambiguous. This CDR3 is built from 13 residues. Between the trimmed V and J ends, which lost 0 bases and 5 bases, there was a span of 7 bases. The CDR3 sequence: CASSLAQLETQYF. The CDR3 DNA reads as TGTGCCAGCAGTTTAGCGCAACTCGAGACCCAGTACTTC.

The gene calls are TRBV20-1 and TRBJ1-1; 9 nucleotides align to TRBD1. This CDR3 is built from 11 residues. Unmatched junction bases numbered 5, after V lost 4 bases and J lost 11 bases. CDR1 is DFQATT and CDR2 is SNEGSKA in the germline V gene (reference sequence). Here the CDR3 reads CSAKGQGMAFF. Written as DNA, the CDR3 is TGCAGTGCTAAAGGACAGGGGATGGCTTTCTTT.

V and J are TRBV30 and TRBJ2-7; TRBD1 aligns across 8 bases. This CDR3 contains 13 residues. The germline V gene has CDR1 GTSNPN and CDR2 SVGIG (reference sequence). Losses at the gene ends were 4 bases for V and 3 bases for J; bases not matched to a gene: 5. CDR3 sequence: CAWIQGVGYEQYF. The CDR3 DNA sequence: TGTGCCTGGATACAGGGGGTTGGCTACGAGCAGTACTTC.

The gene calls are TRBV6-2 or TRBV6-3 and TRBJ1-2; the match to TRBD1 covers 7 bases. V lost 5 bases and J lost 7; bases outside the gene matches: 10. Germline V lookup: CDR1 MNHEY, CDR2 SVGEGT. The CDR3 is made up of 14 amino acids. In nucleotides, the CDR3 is TGTGCCAGCAGTCAGGGGGAGATGAGGAGTGGCTACACCTTC. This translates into CASSQGEMRSGYTF.

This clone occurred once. The CDR3 coding sequence is TGTGCCAGCAGGCCGGGACTCTCATTCTACGAGCAGTACTTC. Encoded protein: CASRPGLSFYEQYF. The V call is TRBV27, the J call TRBJ2-7, with D possibly being TRBD2 (6 bases). Germline lookup yields CDR1 MNHEY and CDR2 SMNVEV (reference sequence). The CDR3 extends over 14 amino acids. V lost 6 bases to trimming and J lost 3 bases, with 15 bases between them.

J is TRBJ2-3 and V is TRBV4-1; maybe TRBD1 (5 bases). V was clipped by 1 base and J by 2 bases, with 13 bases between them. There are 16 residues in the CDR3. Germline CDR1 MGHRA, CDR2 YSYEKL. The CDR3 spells CASSQVSGLDTDTQYF. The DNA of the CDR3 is TGCGCCAGCAGCCAAGTGTCAGGGTTGGACACAGATACGCAGTATTTT.

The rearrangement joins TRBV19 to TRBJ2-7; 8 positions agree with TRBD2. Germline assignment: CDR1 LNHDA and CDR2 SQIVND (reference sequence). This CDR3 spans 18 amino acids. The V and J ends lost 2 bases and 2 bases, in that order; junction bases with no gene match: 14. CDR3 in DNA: TGTGCCAGTAGTATAAAGAGCGGGAGTTTCTCCGGTCCCTACGAGCAGTACTTC. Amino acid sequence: CASSIKSGSFSGPYEQYF.

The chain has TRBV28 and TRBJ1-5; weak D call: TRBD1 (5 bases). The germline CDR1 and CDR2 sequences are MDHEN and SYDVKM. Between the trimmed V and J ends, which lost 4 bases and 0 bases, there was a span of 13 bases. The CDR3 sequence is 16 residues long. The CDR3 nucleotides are TGTGCCAGCAGTTATGACAGAGAGCCTAGCAATCAGCCCCAGCATTTT. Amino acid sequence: CASSYDREPSNQPQHF.

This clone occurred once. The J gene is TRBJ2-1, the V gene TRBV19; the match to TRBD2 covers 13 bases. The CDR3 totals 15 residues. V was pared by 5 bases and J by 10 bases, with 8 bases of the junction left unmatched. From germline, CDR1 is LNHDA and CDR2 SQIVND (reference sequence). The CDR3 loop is CASSVGLAGDLEQFF. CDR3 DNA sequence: TGTGCCAGTAGTGTTGGACTAGCGGGGGACTTGGAGCAGTTCTTC. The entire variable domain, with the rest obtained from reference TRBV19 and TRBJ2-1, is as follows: DGGITQSPKYLFRKEGQNVTLSCEQNLNHDAMYWYRQDPGQGLRLIYYSQIVNDFQKGDIAEGYSVSREKKESFPLTVTSAQKNPTAFYLCASSVGLAGDLEQFFGPGTRLTVL.

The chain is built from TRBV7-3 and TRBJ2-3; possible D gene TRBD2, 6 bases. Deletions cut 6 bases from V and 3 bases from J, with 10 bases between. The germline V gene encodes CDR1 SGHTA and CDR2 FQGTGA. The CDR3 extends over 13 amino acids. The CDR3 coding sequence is TGTGCCAGCAGACCCGGGGGAACAGATACGCAGTATTTT. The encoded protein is CASRPGGTDTQYF. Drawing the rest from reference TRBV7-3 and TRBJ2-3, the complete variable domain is GAGVSQTPSNKVTEKGKYVELRCDPISGHTALYWYRQSLGQGPEFLIYFQGTGAADDSGLPNDRFFAVRPEGSVSTLKIQRTERGDSAVYLCASRPGGTDTQYFGPGTRLTVL.

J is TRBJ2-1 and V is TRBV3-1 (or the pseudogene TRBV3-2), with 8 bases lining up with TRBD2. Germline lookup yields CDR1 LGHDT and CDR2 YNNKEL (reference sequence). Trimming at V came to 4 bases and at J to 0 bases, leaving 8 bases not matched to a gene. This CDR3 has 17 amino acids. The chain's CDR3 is CASSPLLAASSYNEQFF. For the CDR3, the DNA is TGTGCCAGCAGCCCTCTACTAGCGGCCAGCTCCTACAATGAGCAGTTCTTC.

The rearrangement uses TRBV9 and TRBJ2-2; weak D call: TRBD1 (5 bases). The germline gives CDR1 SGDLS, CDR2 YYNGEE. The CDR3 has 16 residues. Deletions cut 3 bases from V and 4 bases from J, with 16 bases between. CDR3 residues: CASSARQLSGTGELFF. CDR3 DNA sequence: TGTGCCAGCAGCGCCCGACAGTTATCGGGCACCGGGGAGCTGTTTTTT.

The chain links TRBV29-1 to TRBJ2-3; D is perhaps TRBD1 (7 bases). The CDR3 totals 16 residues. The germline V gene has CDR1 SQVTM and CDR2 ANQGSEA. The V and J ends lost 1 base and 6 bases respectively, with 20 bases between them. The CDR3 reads CSVEVAEQGRTDTQYF. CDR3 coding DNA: TGCAGCGTTGAAGTCGCGGAACAGGGGAGGACGGATACGCAGTATTTT.

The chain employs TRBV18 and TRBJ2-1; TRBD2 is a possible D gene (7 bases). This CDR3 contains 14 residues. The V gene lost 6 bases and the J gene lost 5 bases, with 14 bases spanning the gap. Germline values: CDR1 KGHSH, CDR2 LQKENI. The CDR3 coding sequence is TGTGCCAGCTCCTGGGGGGGCCGCGACAATGAGCAGTTCTTC. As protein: CASSWGGRDNEQFF.

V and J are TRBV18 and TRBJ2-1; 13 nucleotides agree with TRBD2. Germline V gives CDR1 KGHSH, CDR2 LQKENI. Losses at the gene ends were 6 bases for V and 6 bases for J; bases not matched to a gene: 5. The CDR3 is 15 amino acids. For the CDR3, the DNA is TGTGCCAGCTCTCCTCGGACTAGCGGGAGCAATGAGCAGTTCTTC. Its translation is CASSPRTSGSNEQFF. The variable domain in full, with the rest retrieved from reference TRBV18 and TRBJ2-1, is NAGVMQNPRHLVRRRGQEARLRCSPMKGHSHVYWYRQLPEEGLKFMVYLQKENIIDESGMPKERFSAEFPKEGPSILRIQQVVRGDSAAYFCASSPRTSGSNEQFFGPGTRLTVL.

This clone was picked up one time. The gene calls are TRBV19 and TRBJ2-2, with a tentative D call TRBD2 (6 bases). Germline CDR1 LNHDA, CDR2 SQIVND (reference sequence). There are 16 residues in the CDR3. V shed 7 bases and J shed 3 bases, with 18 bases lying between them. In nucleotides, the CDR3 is TGTGCCAGTACCCCGGGAGCCCTCCGGGACACCGGGGAGCTGTTTTTT. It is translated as CASTPGALRDTGELFF.